This TCR beta chain was retrieved from a study of cytomegalovirus exposure and HLA in healthy donors. Study details: An earlier analysis identified fewer than 130 million unique TCR beta sequences in 150 million to 200 million T cells.

Primers: 60 Vbeta forward and 13 Jbeta reverse. Data came from immunoSEQ multiplex PCR; TCRdb stores just in-frame clones and leaves some out. The profile shows over 130,000 clones, roughly 83% of them singletons. Germline lookup yields CDR1 SGHTA and CDR2 FQGNSA. The V and J ends lost 5 bases and 3 bases, in that order; junction bases with no gene match: 6. The CDR3 is 14 amino acids. The TCR sequence derives from a human donor in good health. What was sequenced was PBMCs. The chain employs TRBV7-2 and TRBJ2-7, with 8 bases lining up with TRBD2. The CDR3 nucleotides read TGTGCCAGCAGCCGACTAGCGAAGGTCTACGAGCAGTACTTC. Translated, it gives CASSRLAKVYEQYF.